Listed below are T cell receptor beta chains from one sample, sequenced in a study of blood T cell repertoires in COVID-19. Only in-frame clones appear in the TCRdb table, and some are missing; sequencing was by immunoSEQ multiplex PCR. The top ten hold roughly 8.2% of the sample, which has 110,000 or so clones, roughly 84% seen once. Material: peripheral blood. These receptors came from an elderly woman with active or convalescent COVID-19. Both conserved end residues are part of each CDR3. Fields, in order: J gene, clone size, D gene, V gene, CDR3 DNA, CDR3 protein. The D gene is left open where the match is weak. Size values are once, few and many counts, or a class for expanded clones, and some rows have none.

TRBJ2-7 NA NA TRBV5-1 TGCGCCAGCAGCTTGGAAGCAGGGATGGGCGAGCAGTACTTC CASSLEAGMGEQYF
TRBJ2-7 NA NA TRBV13 TGTGCCAGCAGCTTAGGACAGAACTACGAGCAGTACTTC CASSLGQNYEQYF
TRBJ2-7 NA TRBD2 TRBV7-6 TGTGCCAGCAGCTCCCTCCCGGGGGGGAGCGAGCAGTACTTC CASSSLPGGSEQYF
TRBJ2-1 NA TRBD2 TRBV3-1/TRBV3-2 TGTGCCAGCACTTTCACGGGAGGGGGAAGTGAGCAGTTCTTC CASTFTGGGSEQFF
TRBJ1-4 NA NA TRBV12-2 TGTGCAAGTCGCTTACTAAGGGGTAGGGAAAAACTGTTTTTT CASRLLRGREKLFF
TRBJ2-3 NA TRBD2 TRBV27 TGTGCCAGCAGACTTGGGACTAGCGGGAGCCTGTATACGCAGTATTTT CASRLGTSGSLYTQYF
TRBJ2-3 NA TRBD1 TRBV5-1 TGCGCCAGCAGGCCCGAACAGGGGATCACAGATACGCAGTATTTT CASRPEQGITDTQYF
TRBJ1-5 NA TRBD1 TRBV11-2 TGTGCCAGCAGCTTAGCGGGACAGCACAATCAGCCCCAGCATTTT CASSLAGQHNQPQHF
TRBJ1-1 NA TRBD1 TRBV6-5 TGTGCCAGCAGTTATGTACAGGGGCAGGCTTTCTTT CASSYVQGQAFF
TRBJ1-2 NA NA TRBV10-2 TGCGCCAGCACATATGGGGGGTTGGGCTATGGCTACACCTTC CASTYGGLGYGYTF
TRBJ2-5 NA NA TRBV7-9 TGTGCCAGCAGTCGTAATAGCGGTAACGTGGTAGAGACCCAGTACTTC CASSRNSGNVVETQYF
TRBJ2-7 NA TRBD2 TRBV20-1 TGCAGTGCGAGTTCGACTAGCGGCCACTACGAGCAGTACTTC CSASSTSGHYEQYF
TRBJ2-7 NA NA TRBV21-1 TGTGCCAGCAGCAAAGCGCTGAGGCTTTTCCTCTACGAGCAGTACTTC CASSKALRLFLYEQYF
TRBJ1-2 NA NA TRBV9 TGTGCCAGCAGCGCGTTTTTGGCAGCTAACTATGGCTACACCTTC CASSAFLAANYGYTF
TRBJ2-3 NA TRBD2 TRBV19 TGTGCCAGTAGTATACGGGCTAGCGGGAGCTCGGATACGCAGTATTTT CASSIRASGSSDTQYF
TRBJ2-2 NA TRBD1 TRBV27 TGTGCCAGCAGTCGGACAGGAGGCACCGGGGAGCTGTTTTTT CASSRTGGTGELFF
TRBJ1-4 once NA TRBV7-9 TGTGCCAGCAGCTTGAGCATACAGGGCGAAAAACTGTTTTTT CASSLSIQGEKLFF
TRBJ2-7 NA TRBD2 TRBV6-5 TGTGCCAGCACCCCCGGGGGGACCTCCTACGAGCAGTACTTC CASTPGGTSYEQYF
TRBJ2-7 few NA TRBV10-3 TGTGCCACCGAAAGAGAGGGAGACGAGCAGTACTTC CATEREGDEQYF
TRBJ2-7 few NA TRBV18 TGTGCCAGCTCACCAAATCCCAGCCAGCGGGCCGCCTACGAGCAGTACTTC CASSPNPSQRAAYEQYF
TRBJ2-3 NA NA TRBV29-1 TGCAGCGTTGAGCGAGCGGCCGCTAGCACAGATACGCAGTATTTT CSVERAAASTDTQYF
TRBJ2-3 NA TRBD1 TRBV3-1/TRBV3-2 TGTGCCAGCAGCTACGGACAGGGTAGATTTTCAGATACGCAGTATTTT CASSYGQGRFSDTQYF
TRBJ2-2 NA NA TRBV15 TGTGCCACCAGCAGAGACAGGAACACCGGGGAGCTGTTTTTT CATSRDRNTGELFF
TRBJ2-2 NA NA TRBV4-1 TGCGCCAGCAGCCAAGAAAGAGCCAGGGAGCTGTTTTTT CASSQERARELFF
TRBJ2-7 NA NA TRBV3-1/TRBV3-2 TGTGCCAGCAGCCTCCGAGGCTACGAGCAGTACTTC CASSLRGYEQYF
TRBJ2-4 NA NA TRBV25-1 TGTGCCAGCAGCGGGGGGCAGGGCAAAAACATTCAGTACTTC CASSGGQGKNIQYF
TRBJ1-1 NA TRBD1 TRBV28 TGTGCCAGCAGTTCGACAGGGGGAAACACTGAAGCTTTCTTT CASSSTGGNTEAFF
TRBJ2-1 once NA TRBV7-2 TGTGCCAGCAGCTTAGTCCCACTCAAGCAGTTCTTC CASSLVPLKQFF
TRBJ2-1 NA TRBD2 TRBV7-2 TGTGCCAGCAGCGCAAAAGGACTAGCGGGAGGGTCCCTCTACAATGAGCAGTTCTTC CASSAKGLAGGSLYNEQFF
TRBJ2-2 NA NA TRBV29-1 TGCAGCGGTGGAGCGCCGAACACCGGGGAGCTGTTTTTT CSGGAPNTGELFF
TRBJ2-3 once NA TRBV24-1 TGTGCCACGGGCATGGGTGATACGCAGTATTTT CATGMGDTQYF
TRBJ2-5 NA TRBD1 TRBV28 TGTGCCAGCAGAAAACAGGGGCGACAAGAGACCCAGTACTTC CASRKQGRQETQYF
TRBJ2-7 NA NA TRBV6-2/TRBV6-3 TGTGCCAGCAGCGGACAGTTCTTCTACGAGCAGTACTTC CASSGQFFYEQYF
TRBJ1-1 NA NA TRBV2 TGTGCCAGCAGTGAAGGGAGGATTGAAGCTTTCTTT CASSEGRIEAFF
TRBJ2-7 few NA TRBV15 TGTGCCACCGAATACGGACAAACCTACGAGCAGTACTTC CATEYGQTYEQYF
TRBJ1-5 NA NA TRBV2 TGTGCCAGCAGTCCTGGAGATTATCAGCCCCAGCATTTT CASSPGDYQPQHF
TRBJ2-2 NA NA TRBV28 TGTGCCAGCACCATGGCGGCCATAGGGGACGGGGAGCTGTTTTTT CASTMAAIGDGELFF
TRBJ2-5 NA TRBD2 TRBV6-1 TGTGCCAGCAGTGACGGGTACTATTCGACTAGCAGACAAGAGACCCAGTACTTC CASSDGYYSTSRQETQYF
TRBJ1-1 few TRBD1 TRBV18 TGTGCCAGCTCACCCAGGGACAGGGGGTACAACACTGAAGCTTTCTTT CASSPRDRGYNTEAFF
TRBJ1-4 NA NA TRBV2 TGTGCCAGCCGACAGATTTTTAATGAAAAACTGTTTTTT CASRQIFNEKLFF
TRBJ2-3 NA TRBD2 TRBV9 TGTGCCAGCAACCCTAGCGGGAGTGTAGATACGCAGTATTTT CASNPSGSVDTQYF
TRBJ1-1 NA NA TRBV19 TGTGCCAGTAGTATCGAGGGCCTGGGCCATGAAGCTTTCTTT CASSIEGLGHEAFF
TRBJ1-1 NA TRBD1 TRBV27 TGTGCCAGCAGTCGGGACAGGATATTGAACACTGAAGCTTTCTTT CASSRDRILNTEAFF
TRBJ2-1 NA NA TRBV10-2 TGCGCCAGCAGTGAGTCCCTTGAGCAGTTCTTC CASSESLEQFF
TRBJ1-3 NA NA TRBV10-3 TGTGCCACCAATGGAGGGGATTTTGGAAACACCATATATTTT CATNGGDFGNTIYF